This T cell receptor beta chain was found in a study of T-cell reconstitution after alpha-beta-depleted transplantation in children. Per germline, CDR1 ENHRY and CDR2 SYGVKD. The length of the CDR3 is 15 residues. V was clipped by 2 bases and J by 0 bases, with 9 bases between them. For TCRbeta, the library was prepared with unique molecular identifiers. TCRdb re-derived calls from the PCR reads in MiXCR, one entry per CDR3 protein. The sample lists about 340,000 distinct CDR3 sequences; about 17% were seen once. Ten or more counts support this clonotype. Its antigen is undetermined. The study, taken as a whole, reports: Reports say that about two months after transplant, the alpha-beta T cells came out of several hundred graft clones that had expanded. From surviving recipient T cells and thymic progenitors came the high day-60 TCRbeta diversity observed in some patients. Newly produced T cells mostly provided counts and TCRbeta diversity after one year, as hyperexpanded clones declined.

This sequence was found in a male patient between 2 and 10 years old who had a stem cell transplant for acute lymphoblastic leukemia, so the T cells may come from the graft donor. The starting material was PBMCs, mostly from graft donor cells, obtained 360 days after TCRalphabeta/CD19-depleted stem cell transplant. The chain joins TRBV10-3 to TRBJ2-3, with D unclear. The CDR3 DNA reads as TGTGCCATCAGTGAGAGGGAAGGGAGCACAGATACGCAGTATTTT. As protein: CAISEREGSTDTQYF.